This record looks at one T cell receptor (beta chain) sequence and its context. Enrolled through a virtual design, the participants were between about 18 and 100 years of age and came from 24 US areas. These data belong to a study of blood T cell repertoires in COVID-19. Whole-study context: Collection of acute and convalescent COVID-19 samples took place in the United States, Italy and Spain.

Trimming left V 0 bases short and J 4 bases short, with 6 bases between. The CDR3 sequence is 13 residues long. Germline V gene data show CDR1 as LGHNA and CDR2 as YNFKEQ. In the authors' methods: The assay estimated nucleated cells by amplifying reference gene primers. Clones were read by immunoSEQ multiplex PCR, and TCRdb kept only the in-frame ones, dropping some. V and J calls and clone size are given by that table; D and trimming were obtained from the DNA. The profile shows about 260,000 clones, around 88% of them singletons. The clonotype was recovered from a woman aged 40-49 years with acute COVID-19. Sequenced: PBMCs or T cells enriched from blood (not recorded which). The chain couples TRBV4-2 to TRBJ1-1, with D unclear. DNA for the CDR3: TGTGCCAGCAGCCAAGAATTCAGCACTGAAGCTTTCTTT. Translation: CASSQEFSTEAFF.